This is a list of T cell receptor beta chains from one sample in a study of T cell responses to AZD1222 COVID-19 vaccine. Assay: immunoSEQ multiplex PCR; the TCRdb copy retains only in-frame clones and omits some. The sample contains more than 150,000 clones, about 93% of which appear only once. This material consisted of peripheral blood, taken 28 days after the second AZD1222 dose. These receptors came from an adult who received the AZD1222 COVID-19 vaccine. CDR3s include the opening cysteine and the closing phenylalanine or tryptophan. The order of the fields is V gene, J gene, clone size, D gene, CDR3 DNA, CDR3 protein. The D gene is left open where the match is weak. Clone size is not always given. Where it is, it says once, few, many or a class for expanded clones.

V: TRBV10-1
J: TRBJ2-2
size: NA
D: TRBD2
DNA: TGCGCCACCGGGGGACTAGCGGGATCGAACACCGGGGAGCTGTTTTTT
CDR3: CATGGLAGSNTGELFF

V: TRBV6-2/TRBV6-3
J: TRBJ1-3
size: NA
D: NA
DNA: TGTGCCAGCAGTGCCGACAGTCGAGGTGGAAACACCATATATTTT
CDR3: CASSADSRGGNTIYF

V: TRBV9
J: TRBJ2-7
size: NA
D: TRBD2
DNA: TGTGCCAGCAGCGTAGAGCCTACTAGCGGGGGGAAACACGAGCAGTACTTC
CDR3: CASSVEPTSGGKHEQYF

V: TRBV24-1
J: TRBJ1-5
size: NA
D: TRBD1
DNA: TGTGCCACCAGTGACGGGACAGCCTCCTTCAATCAGCCCCAGCATTTT
CDR3: CATSDGTASFNQPQHF

V: TRBV9
J: TRBJ2-2
size: NA
D: NA
DNA: TGTGCCAGCAGCGGCCCGAGAGGGGGGATCACCGGGGAGCTGTTTTTT
CDR3: CASSGPRGGITGELFF

V: TRBV13
J: TRBJ2-5
size: NA
D: NA
DNA: TGTGCCAGCAGCTTAAGGGAGACCCAGTACTTC
CDR3: CASSLRETQYF

V: TRBV4-2
J: TRBJ2-1
size: NA
D: TRBD2
DNA: TGTGCCAGCAGCCAAGGCATTAGCGGGGGGCTAGTCTACAATGAGCAGTTCTTC
CDR3: CASSQGISGGLVYNEQFF

V: TRBV28
J: TRBJ1-1
size: NA
D: NA
DNA: TGTGCCAGCAGTTTAATTGGACCCTCCATGAACACTGAAGCTTTCTTT
CDR3: CASSLIGPSMNTEAFF

V: TRBV19
J: TRBJ2-3
size: once
D: TRBD2
DNA: TGTGCCAGTAGTGCACCGGGACTAGCGGGGGGGCCAACCACAGATACGCAGTATTTT
CDR3: CASSAPGLAGGPTTDTQYF

V: TRBV28
J: TRBJ2-7
size: NA
D: TRBD1
DNA: TGTGCCAGCAGACCACCCGGACAGGGCTACGAGCAGTACTTC
CDR3: CASRPPGQGYEQYF

V: TRBV10-1
J: TRBJ2-5
size: once
D: NA
DNA: TGCGCCAGGAACGTCGGGACAAAGCAAGAGACCCAGTACTTC
CDR3: CARNVGTKQETQYF

V: TRBV6-2/TRBV6-3
J: TRBJ1-1
size: NA
D: NA
DNA: TGTGCCAGCAGCTTTCAGGGGACTGAAGCTTTCTTT
CDR3: CASSFQGTEAFF

V: TRBV27
J: TRBJ1-2
size: NA
D: TRBD1
DNA: TGTGCCAGCAGTTTACAGGGGGTCTCTTATGGCTACACCTTC
CDR3: CASSLQGVSYGYTF